This T cell receptor (beta chain) was recorded in a study of shared clonotypes between healthy human individuals. CDR1 is GTSNPN, CDR2 SVGIG, per germline (reference sequence). The CDR3 loop spans 14 amino acids. Trimming removed 0 bases from V and 0 bases from J, with 6 bases in between. About this clone: Different DNA sequences within this sample yield the same CDR3.

Authors' methods: Junction-only sequences produced by ImmunoSEQ had no quality scores, so filtering differed. TCRdb's table, derived via immunoSEQ multiplex PCR, lists solely in-frame clones and lacks some. That table furnishes V, J and clone size, whereas the DNA furnished D and trimming. The sample has about 490,000 clones, 65% to 85% seen once. The chain employs TRBV30 and TRBJ1-5; no clear D gene. The clonotype originates from a woman aged 40 to 55 in good health. Some clones in this sample may be carry-over from other donors' samples. The specimen was PBMCs. The CDR3 DNA reads as TGTGCCTGGAGTGTGTTAAATAGCAATCAGCCCCAGCATTTT. Translation: CAWSVLNSNQPQHF.